What follows is one T cell receptor beta chain and its context. This record comes from a study of T cells expressing NK-cell markers. CDR1 DFQATT and CDR2 SNEGSKA come from the germline V gene (reference sequence). This CDR3 region has 18 residues. TCRdb re-called the 5' RACE reads; every CDR3 protein appears as one record, without DNA. The repertoire table contains roughly 390,000 distinct CDR3 sequences. What was sequenced was blood T cells: a sorted CD56 or NKG2C T cell subset, CD4+ or CD8+ T cells, or bulk PBMC T cells (not recorded which). The genes are TRBV20-1 and TRBJ2-1; TCRdb reports TRBD2, a call that lacks DNA to check it against. The clonotype was recovered from a woman between 45 and 60 years old in good health. CDR3 loop: CSARRGTSGRSGYNEQFF.